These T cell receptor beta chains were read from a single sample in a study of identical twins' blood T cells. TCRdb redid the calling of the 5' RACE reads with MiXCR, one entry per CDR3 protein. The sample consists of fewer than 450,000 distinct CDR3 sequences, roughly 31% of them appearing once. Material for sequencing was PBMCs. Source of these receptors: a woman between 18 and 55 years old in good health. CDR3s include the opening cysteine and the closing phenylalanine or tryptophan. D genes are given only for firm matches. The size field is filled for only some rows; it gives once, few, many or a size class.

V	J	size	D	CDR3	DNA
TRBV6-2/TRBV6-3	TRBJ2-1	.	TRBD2	CASSDPGLAGGIIYNEQFF	TGTGCCAGCAGTGACCCGGGACTAGCGGGAGGGATTATCTACAATGAGCAGTTCTTC
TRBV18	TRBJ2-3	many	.	CASSGTRDTQYF	TGTGCCAGCTCCGGGACACGGGATACGCAGTATTTT
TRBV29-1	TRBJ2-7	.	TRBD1	CSVGTGLNEQYF	TGCAGCGTCGGGACAGGGCTGAACGAGCAGTACTTC
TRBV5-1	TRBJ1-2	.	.	CASSRDTNYGYTF	TGCGCCAGCAGCCGAGACACAAACTATGGCTACACCTTC
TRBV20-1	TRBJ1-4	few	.	CSGAPAGTNEKLFF	TGCAGTGGAGCCCCTGCTGGGACTAATGAAAAACTGTTTTTT
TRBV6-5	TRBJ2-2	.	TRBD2	CASSLTSSGELFF	TGTGCCAGCAGTTTGACTAGCTCCGGGGAGCTGTTTTTT
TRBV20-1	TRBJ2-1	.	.	CSGSGGFSYNEQFF	TGCAGTGGTTCTGGCGGATTCTCCTACAATGAGCAGTTCTTC
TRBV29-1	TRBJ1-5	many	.	CSVWDGDQPQHF	TGCAGCGTGTGGGACGGTGATCAGCCCCAGCATTTT
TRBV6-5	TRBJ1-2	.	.	CASSVFRTDGYTF	TGTGCCAGCAGCGTCTTCCGGACTGATGGCTACACCTTC
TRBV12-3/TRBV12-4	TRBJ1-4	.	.	CASSFLATNEKLFF	TGTGCCAGCAGTTTTCTTGCAACTAATGAAAAACTGTTTTTT
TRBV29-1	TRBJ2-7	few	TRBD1	CGVPAQTGVREQYF	TGCGGCGTGCCGGCCCAAACAGGGGTACGCGAGCAGTACTTC
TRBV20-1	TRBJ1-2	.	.	CSAREDRSYGYTF	TGCAGTGCTAGAGAGGACAGATCCTATGGCTACACCTTC
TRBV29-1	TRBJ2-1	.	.	CSANREKYNEQFF	TGCAGCGCCAACAGGGAAAAGTACAATGAGCAGTTCTTC
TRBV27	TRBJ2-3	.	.	CASRNGGADTQYF	TGTGCCAGCCGCAACGGGGGAGCAGATACGCAGTATTTT
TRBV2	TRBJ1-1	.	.	CASSEDPGTEAFF	TGTGCCAGCAGTGAGGACCCGGGAACTGAAGCTTTCTTT
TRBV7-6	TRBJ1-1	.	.	CASSFLIRDMNTEAFF	TGTGCCAGCAGCTTTTTGATACGGGACATGAACACTGAAGCTTTCTTT
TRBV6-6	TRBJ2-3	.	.	CASSRTIPTDTQYF	TGTGCCAGCAGCCGGACTATCCCCACAGATACGCAGTATTTT
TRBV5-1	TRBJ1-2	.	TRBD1	CASSQGQGQDYIF	TGCGCCAGCAGCCAAGGACAGGGCCAAGACTACATCTTC
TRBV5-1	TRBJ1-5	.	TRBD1	CASSEGQGAHQPQHF	TGCGCCAGCAGCGAGGGACAGGGGGCCCATCAGCCCCAGCATTTT
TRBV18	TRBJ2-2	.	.	CASSPGTTSNTGELFF	TGTGCCAGCTCACCAGGGACCACATCGAACACCGGGGAGCTGTTTTTT
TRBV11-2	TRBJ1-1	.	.	CASSPSIGAFF	TGTGCCAGCAGTCCATCGATCGGGGCTTTCTTT
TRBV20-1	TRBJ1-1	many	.	CSARDQGPGNTEAFF	TGCAGTGCTAGAGATCAAGGGCCGGGGAACACTGAAGCTTTCTTT
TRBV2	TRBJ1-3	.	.	CASGGDSGNTIYF	TGTGCCAGCGGGGGAGACTCTGGAAACACCATATATTTT
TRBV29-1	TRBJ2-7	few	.	CSVVRGGPSYEQYF	TGCAGCGTTGTTAGAGGGGGTCCCTCCTACGAGCAGTACTTC
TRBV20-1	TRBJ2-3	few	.	CSALDMGQDTQYF	TGCAGTGCTTTGGACATGGGGCAAGATACGCAGTATTTT
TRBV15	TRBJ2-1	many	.	CATSRLLERNEQFF	TGTGCCACCAGCAGGTTACTCGAAAGGAATGAGCAGTTCTTC
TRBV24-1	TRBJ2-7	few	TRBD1	CATSDPGTGGNEQYF	TGTGCCACCAGTGATCCCGGGACAGGGGGTAACGAGCAGTACTTC
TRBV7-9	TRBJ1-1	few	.	CASSLRRGALNTEAFF	TGTGCCAGCAGCTTAAGGAGGGGGGCATTGAACACTGAAGCTTTCTTT
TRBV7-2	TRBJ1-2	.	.	CASSPDTLYGYTF	TGTGCCAGCAGCCCCGACACGTTATATGGCTACACCTTC
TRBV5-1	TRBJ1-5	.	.	CASSLHGGTNQPQHF	TGCGCCAGCAGCTTGCATGGGGGAACCAATCAGCCCCAGCATTTT
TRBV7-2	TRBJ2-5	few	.	CASSLWATYQETQYF	TGTGCCAGCAGCTTATGGGCTACTTACCAAGAGACCCAGTACTTC
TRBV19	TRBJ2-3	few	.	CASSTDTHPTDTQYF	TGTGCCAGTAGTACGGACACTCACCCCACAGATACGCAGTATTTT
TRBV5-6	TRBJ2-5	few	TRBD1	CASSLLGQMVF	TGTGCCAGCAGCTTGTTGGGACAGATGGTTTTC
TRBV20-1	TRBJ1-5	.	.	CSARVDSNQPQHF	TGCAGTGCTAGAGTAGACAGCAATCAGCCCCAGCATTTT
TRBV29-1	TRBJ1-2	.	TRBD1	CNVVSGGYGYTF	TGCAACGTTGTGTCAGGGGGCTATGGCTACACCTTC
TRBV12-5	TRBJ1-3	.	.	CASGLGVDGNTIYF	TGTGCTAGTGGTTTGGGGGTGGACGGAAACACCATATATTTT
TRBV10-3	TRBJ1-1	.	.	CASGPVGDTEAFF	TGTGCCAGCGGGCCAGTGGGGGACACTGAAGCTTTCTTT